These 28 T cell receptor beta chains were all obtained from the same sample, sequenced in a study of T cell responses to AZD1222 COVID-19 vaccine. Sequencing used immunoSEQ multiplex PCR; TCRdb keeps in-frame clones, though not all of them. The sample consists of under 110,000 clones, roughly 87% of them appearing once. This material consisted of peripheral blood, taken on day 0 of AZD1222 vaccination. Receptors originate from an adult in good health.

CDR3 in amino acids: CASTEPPSNYGYTF. The CDR3 DNA follows: TGTGCCAGCACCGAGCCCCCTTCTAACTATGGCTACACCTTC. This chain links TRBV28 with TRBJ1-2; D is unresolved. Germline V lookup: CDR1 MDHEN, CDR2 SYDVKM. The V end lost 7 bases, the J end lost 0 bases, and 12 bases lay between the germline ends. The CDR3 consists of 14 residues.

The chain carries TRBV27 and TRBJ2-3, with a possible D match to TRBD2 (6 bases). The length of the CDR3 is 14 residues. CDR1 is MNHEY, CDR2 SMNVEV, per germline (reference sequence). V was clipped by 5 bases and J by 4 bases, with 13 bases between them. The CDR3 is CASSLWGVADTQYF. Here the CDR3 DNA reads TGTGCCAGCAGTCTATGGGGGGTAGCAGATACGCAGTATTTT.

V usage is TRBV7-2 and J usage is TRBJ1-2; a weak D match, TRBD1 (5 bases). This CDR3 comprises 14 residues. Germline loops: CDR1 SGHTA, CDR2 FQGNSA. V shed 5 bases and J shed 8 bases, with 18 bases lying between them. As DNA, the CDR3 is TGTGCCAGCAGCCAAGAGGCAGGGCGGGGAGGCTACACCTTC. Translating gives CASSQEAGRGGYTF.

The rearrangement joins TRBV7-8 to TRBJ2-1, with TRBD2 matching 15 bases. Per the germline V gene, CDR1 is SGHVS and CDR2 is FQNEAQ. J lost 1 base, V lost 5 bases, and 12 bases had no gene match. The CDR3 runs 20 residues. CDR3 in amino acids: CASSPKYGLAGGISYNEQFF. CDR3 nucleotide sequence: TGTGCCAGCAGCCCTAAATACGGACTAGCGGGAGGGATATCCTACAATGAGCAGTTCTTC.

This chain links TRBV7-9 with TRBJ2-7; perhaps TRBD1 as D (6 bases). Germline V CDR1 and CDR2: SEHNR, FQNEAQ (reference sequence). The CDR3 is 14 residues long. V was shortened by 3 bases and J by 0 bases, with 9 bases between the two germline ends. CDR3 sequence reads: CASSFQGPSYEQYF. For the CDR3, the DNA is TGTGCCAGCAGCTTTCAGGGGCCCTCCTACGAGCAGTACTTC. The full variable domain, its missing parts supplied by reference TRBV7-9 and TRBJ2-7, is DTGVSQNPRHKITKRGQNVTFRCDPISEHNRLYWYRQTLGQGPEFLTYFQNEAQLEKSRLLSDRFSAERPKGSFSTLEIQRTEQGDSAMYLCASSFQGPSYEQYFGPGTRLTVT.

The chain carries TRBV5-4 and TRBJ1-6, with D uncertain. The length of the CDR3 is 15 residues. Germline assignment: CDR1 SGHNT and CDR2 YYREEE (reference sequence). The V end was cut by 4 bases, the J end by 9 bases, with 17 bases between. The CDR3 region has the DNA TGTGCCAGCAGCCGCATTGGGATGATTTTTTCACCCCTCCACTTT. Protein sequence: CASSRIGMIFSPLHF.

The V call is TRBV28, the J call TRBJ1-5; 11 positions match TRBD1. This CDR3 contains 14 residues. V shed 5 bases, J shed 5 bases, and the junction held 2 bases outside the gene matches. The germline gives CDR1 MDHEN, CDR2 SYDVKM. CDR3 in amino acids: CASSTGQGDQPQHF. DNA of the CDR3: TGTGCCAGCAGTACGGGACAGGGGGATCAGCCCCAGCATTTT.

The rearrangement joins TRBV7-2 to TRBJ2-1, with 8 bases lining up with TRBD2. V lost 4 bases, J lost 3 bases, and 2 bases stayed unmatched. Per germline, CDR1 SGHTA and CDR2 FQGNSA. The CDR3 covers 14 residues. DNA for the CDR3: TGTGCCAGCAGCTCGCTAGCGGGCTACAATGAGCAGTTCTTC. Its protein is CASSSLAGYNEQFF.

The DNA for the CDR3 is TGTGCCAGCAGCTTAGATCGCAGGGAGACTGAAGCTTTCTTT. This codes for CASSLDRRETEAFF. This chain connects TRBV11-2 to TRBJ1-1; D is perhaps TRBD1 (5 bases). Germline CDR1 SGHAT, CDR2 FQNNGV. Trimming pared 0 bases from V and 5 bases from J, leaving 10 bases between. CDR3 length equals 14 residues.

V usage is TRBV10-3 and J usage is TRBJ2-2; weak D call: TRBD1 (6 bases). Germline V lookup: CDR1 ENHRY, CDR2 SYGVKD. Between the trimmed V and J ends, which lost 4 bases and 7 bases, there was a span of 16 bases. There are 15 residues in the CDR3. Here the CDR3 reads CAISGWTAANGELFF. CDR3 nucleotides: TGTGCCATCAGTGGCTGGACAGCCGCCAACGGGGAGCTGTTTTTT.

This chain joins TRBV3-1 (or the pseudogene TRBV3-2) and TRBJ1-1; perhaps TRBD1 as D (6 bases). The CDR3 consists of 14 residues. The germline CDR1 and CDR2 sequences are LGHDT and YNNKEL (reference sequence). Trimming cost V 0 bases and J 7 bases, with 12 bases left between them. CDR3 residues: CASSQEGGASEAFF. CDR3 nucleotide sequence: TGTGCCAGCAGCCAAGAAGGGGGGGCGAGTGAAGCTTTCTTT.

J is TRBJ2-7 and V is TRBV6-5, with D uncertain. Germline V gene data show CDR1 as MNHEY and CDR2 as SVGAGI. The ends were cut back, 5 bases at V and 0 bases at J, with 14 bases in the middle. This CDR3 is built from 15 residues. Written as DNA, the CDR3 is TGTGCCAGCAGTACCCTGGCGACCAGCTCCTACGAGCAGTACTTC. Protein: CASSTLATSSYEQYF.

This sequence joins TRBV7-2 and TRBJ2-1; unclear D gene. This CDR3 region has 14 residues. Trimming removed 2 bases at V and 6 bases at J, with 11 bases between. Germline CDR1 is SGHTA and CDR2 is FQGNSA. DNA of the CDR3: TGTGCCAGCAGCTTATTATCTCCGCTCAATGAGCAGTTCTTC. This codes for CASSLLSPLNEQFF.

The chain uses TRBV5-8 and TRBJ1-2, with no clear D. V dropped 4 bases and J dropped 5 bases, with 15 bases sitting between them. This CDR3 is 14 amino acids long. Germline lookup yields CDR1 SGHTS and CDR2 YDEGEE. CDR3 sequence: CASSPELGSYGYTF. The CDR3 DNA reads as TGTGCCAGCAGCCCCGAGCTAGGCAGTTATGGCTACACCTTC.

V and J are TRBV6-5 and TRBJ2-5; D possibly corresponds to TRBD1 (5 bases). The V gene's germline CDR1 is MNHEY and CDR2 SVGAGI. The CDR3 covers 14 residues. V lost 4 bases and J lost 1, with 10 bases in between. This chain's CDR3 is CASSSDSFQETQYF. CDR3 sequence (DNA): TGTGCCAGCAGTTCCGACAGCTTCCAAGAGACCCAGTACTTC.

The chain links TRBV5-1 to TRBJ1-3; possibly TRBD1 for D (5 bases). This CDR3 has 14 residues. CDR1 SGHRS and CDR2 YFSETQ come from the germline V gene. The ends were cut back, 4 bases at V and 1 base at J, with 9 bases in the middle. The CDR3 loop reads CASSPRQSGNTIYF. The DNA for the CDR3 is TGCGCCAGCAGCCCCCGACAGTCTGGAAACACCATATATTTT.

The CDR3: CASSQDIGMRQPFNQPQHF. CDR3 coding DNA: TGCGCCAGCAGCCAAGATATAGGCATGAGACAGCCGTTCAATCAGCCCCAGCATTTT. The genes are TRBV4-1 and TRBJ1-5, with D possibly matching TRBD1 (5 bases). This CDR3 contains 19 residues. The V end lost 0 bases, the J end lost 3 bases, and 21 bases lay between the germline ends. CDR1 MGHRA and CDR2 YSYEKL come from the germline V gene.

The chain employs TRBV9 and TRBJ1-1; no definite D call. CDR1 SGDLS and CDR2 YYNGEE come from the germline V gene. V gave up 3 bases and J gave up 4 bases, with 7 bases separating them. This CDR3 contains 12 residues. This chain's CDR3 is CASSGASTEAFF. CDR3 nucleotides: TGTGCCAGCAGCGGGGCATCCACTGAAGCTTTCTTT.

The gene calls are TRBV7-9 and TRBJ1-2; no clear D. Between the trimmed V and J ends, which lost 1 base and 0 bases, there was a span of 12 bases. In germline, CDR1 is SEHNR, CDR2 FQNEAQ (reference sequence). This CDR3 has 16 amino acids. The CDR3 DNA reads as TGTGCCAGCAGCTTAGGACGTTATACAGCTAACTATGGCTACACCTTC. This translates into CASSLGRYTANYGYTF.

The chain combines TRBV30 with TRBJ1-1; 11 bases match TRBD1. V trimming: 1 base; J trimming: 11 bases; junction bases outside the gene matches: 3. The CDR3 extends over 12 amino acids. Germline-derived CDR1 and CDR2 are GTSNPN and SVGIG (reference sequence). CDR3 nucleotide sequence: TGTGCCTGGAGTGGGGACAGGGGGTCGGCTTTCTTT. Protein product: CAWSGDRGSAFF.

The chain couples TRBV5-1 to TRBJ2-3; a weak D match, TRBD1 (6 bases). This CDR3 contains 15 residues. V lost 3 bases to trimming and J lost 2 bases, with 13 bases between them. CDR1 is SGHRS, CDR2 YFSETQ, per germline. The CDR3 loop reads CASSSTGHHTDTQYF. As DNA, the CDR3 is TGCGCCAGCAGCTCAACGGGACACCACACAGATACGCAGTATTTT.

V is TRBV12-3 or TRBV12-4 and J is TRBJ2-2, with D maybe TRBD2 (5 bases). The CDR3 is 13 residues long. Trimming shortened V by 6 bases and J by 7 bases, and 12 bases separated the two germline ends. The chain's CDR3 is CASSLTRVGELFF. The CDR3 bases are TGTGCCAGCAGCCTCACGAGGGTCGGGGAGCTGTTTTTT.

The V call is TRBV10-3, the J call TRBJ2-1; TRBD2 is a possible D gene (5 bases). The CDR3 has 13 amino acids. The germline gives CDR1 ENHRY, CDR2 SYGVKD. Trimming stripped 3 bases from V and 9 bases from J, with 12 bases between. The CDR3 DNA reads TGTGCCATCAGTGACTCCTCTGAGGGTGAGCAGTTCTTC. It translates to CAISDSSEGEQFF.

This rearrangement joins TRBV15 to TRBJ1-2; D call uncertain. There are 15 residues in the CDR3. The germline gives CDR1 LNHNV, CDR2 YYDKDF (reference sequence). The germline V and J ends were trimmed by 0 bases and 4 bases, with 12 bases remaining between them. CDR3 DNA sequence: TGTGCCACCAGCAGAGATGAGAGCAGGTTCTATGGCTACACCTTC. Amino acids: CATSRDESRFYGYTF.

V and J are TRBV27 and TRBJ1-1, with a tentative D call TRBD1 (6 bases). The V end lost 1 base, the J end lost 4 bases, and 10 bases lay between the germline ends. CDR1 and CDR2 from the germline V gene are MNHEY and SMNVEV (reference sequence). CDR3 length: 14 residues. The CDR3 coding sequence is TGTGCCAGCAGTTTATACAGGGCTGGCACTGAAGCTTTCTTT. Translation: CASSLYRAGTEAFF.

The V gene is TRBV27, the J gene TRBJ2-7, with TRBD1 matching over 7 bases. This CDR3 contains 14 residues. V shed 4 bases, J shed 5 bases, and the junction held 8 bases outside the gene matches. CDR1 is MNHEY and CDR2 is SMNVEV in the germline V gene (reference sequence). This chain's CDR3 is CASSWIGGRNEQYF. CDR3 sequence (DNA): TGTGCCAGCAGTTGGATAGGGGGCCGCAACGAGCAGTACTTC.

This clone was seen a few times. The chain uses TRBV5-1 and TRBJ1-2; TRBD1 aligns across 7 bases. The length of the CDR3 is 14 residues. Germline CDR1 reads SGHRS; CDR2 reads YFSETQ. V gave up 4 bases and J gave up 8 bases; unmatched junction bases: 11. This chain's CDR3 is CASSVGRGEVGYTF. CDR3 nucleotides: TGCGCCAGCAGCGTTGGCAGGGGGGAAGTCGGCTACACCTTC. Full variable domain (remainder filled in from reference TRBV5-1 and TRBJ1-2): KAGVTQTPRYLIKTRGQQVTLSCSPISGHRSVSWYQQTPGQGLQFLFEYFSETQRNKGNFPGRFSGRQFSNSRSEMNVSTLELGDSALYLCASSVGRGEVGYTFGSGTRLTVV.

This clone was observed a single time. This rearrangement joins TRBV18 to TRBJ1-2; TRBD1 aligns across 9 bases. V shed 2 bases, J shed 4 bases, and the junction held 8 bases outside the gene matches. Germline V gene lookup returns CDR1 KGHSH and CDR2 LQKENI. This CDR3 spans 16 amino acids. The CDR3 nucleotides read TGTGCCAGCTCACCAATCGGACAGGGGACGGGCTATGGCTACACCTTC. As protein: CASSPIGQGTGYGYTF.